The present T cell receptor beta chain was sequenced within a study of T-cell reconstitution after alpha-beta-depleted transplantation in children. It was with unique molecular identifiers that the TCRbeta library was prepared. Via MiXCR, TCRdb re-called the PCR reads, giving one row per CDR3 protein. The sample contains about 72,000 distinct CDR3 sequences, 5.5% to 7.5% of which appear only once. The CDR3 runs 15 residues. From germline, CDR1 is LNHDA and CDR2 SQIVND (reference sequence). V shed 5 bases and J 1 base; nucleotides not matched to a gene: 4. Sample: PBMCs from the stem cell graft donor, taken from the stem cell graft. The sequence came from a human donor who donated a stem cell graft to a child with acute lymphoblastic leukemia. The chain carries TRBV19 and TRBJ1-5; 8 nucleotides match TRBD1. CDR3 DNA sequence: TGTGCCAGTAGTGGACAGGGATTAAGCAATCAGCCCCAGCATTTT. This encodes CASSGQGLSNQPQHF.